This TCR beta chain emerged from a study of beta chain features in type 1 diabetes. With 0 bases removed from V and 0 bases from J, the gap between germline ends came to 8 bases. The CDR3 loop spans 14 amino acids. Germline loops: CDR1 SQVTM, CDR2 ANQGSEA. Findings and limits, study-wide: People with Type 1 diabetes carried modestly yet significantly shorter TCRB CDR3s in all four CD4+ subsets. Any HLA type influence on TCRB rearrangement was left unresolved here.

Every isolated RNA sample was fully reverse transcribed, so sequencing captured expressed TCRB transcripts. The average read count of naive, central memory and regulatory T cell samples was some 3.9 million. Repertoires were generated with immunoSEQ multiplex PCR, while TCRdb's copy carries only in-frame clones and drops some. Here the sample spans about 28,000 clones, 65% being singletons. This clone was detected a few times. Its specificity is unknown. Sequences were obtained from Tregs from blood. The V gene is TRBV29-1, the J gene TRBJ1-1; D call uncertain. This sequence originates from a woman in her 30s with type 1 diabetes. The CDR3 protein is CSVEDSRLNTEAFF. For the CDR3, the DNA is TGCAGCGTTGAAGATTCTAGGCTGAACACTGAAGCTTTCTTT.